One and the same sample provided the 4 T cell receptor beta chains below, sequenced in a study of blood T cells in healthy people across ages. The use of a sample-barcoded 5' primer and a J-beta primer mix characterized a second PCR of roughly 6 to 12 cycles. Via MiXCR, TCRdb re-called the 5' RACE reads, giving one row per CDR3 protein. This table holds 1.5 million to 1.9 million distinct CDR3 sequences, less than 45% found once. The source material was blood. The origin of the receptors is a woman between 18 and 29 years old in good health.

This chain connects TRBV7-9 to TRBJ2-7; D is perhaps TRBD1 (5 bases). Germline lookup yields CDR1 SEHNR and CDR2 FQNEAQ (reference sequence). The CDR3 runs to 14 residues. V was cut by 3 bases and J by 0 bases, with 9 bases left in between. The CDR3 reads CASSFTGFSYEQYF. CDR3 sequence (DNA): TGTGCCAGCAGCTTTACAGGATTCTCCTACGAGCAGTACTTC.

CDR3 bases: TGTGCCAGCAGTGTCCAGTCTACGCAGTATTTT. Protein product: CASSVQSTQYF. The J gene is TRBJ2-3, the V gene TRBV2; D not certain. CDR1 and CDR2 (germline): SNHLY, FYNNEI. Trimming left V 4 bases short and J 8 bases short, with 7 bases between. The CDR3 is 11 residues long.

This chain connects TRBV29-1 to TRBJ2-2; D ambiguous. V was trimmed by 5 bases and J by 0 bases, leaving 7 bases between them. Germline loops: CDR1 SQVTM, CDR2 ANQGSEA. The CDR3 is 13 amino acids. The CDR3 sequence is CSVRSPNTGELFF. In DNA form, the CDR3 reads TGCAGCGTTCGCAGCCCGAACACCGGGGAGCTGTTTTTT.

V and J are TRBV3-1 and TRBJ2-5, with 13 bases matching TRBD2. The J call may be faulty, since TRBJ2-7 better matches the DNA end. The length of the CDR3 is 17 residues. Germline-derived CDR1 and CDR2 are LGHDT and YNNKEL (reference sequence). CDR3 sequence (DNA): TGTGCCAGCAGCCGAACCGGACTAGCGGGAGAGTCCTACGAGCAGTACTTC. It specifies CASSRTGLAGESYEQYF.